These 21 T cell receptor beta chains were all obtained from the same sample, sequenced in a study of T cell changes during pregnancy in multiple sclerosis. Clones were read by immunoSEQ multiplex PCR, and TCRdb kept only the in-frame ones, dropping some. Of about 59,000 clones listed, roughly 94% are singletons. The sequences come from CD8+ T cells from peripheral blood mononuclear cells, collected after pregnancy. The source is a female donor with multiple sclerosis, enrolled in a pregnancy study.

The chain recombines TRBV5-6 with TRBJ2-1; 9 positions match TRBD2. After removal of 2 bases from V and 7 bases from J, the junction contained 7 bases not matched to a gene. The germline gives CDR1 SGHDT, CDR2 YYEEEE. CDR3 length: 15 amino acids. For the CDR3, the DNA is TGTGCCAGCAGCTTCGGGTGGCTAGCGGGGAATGAGCAGTTCTTC. Its translation is CASSFGWLAGNEQFF.

This rearrangement joins TRBV19 to TRBJ2-7; D unresolved. CDR3 length: 13 amino acids. Trimming removed 6 bases at V and 5 bases at J, with 14 bases between. Germline assignment: CDR1 LNHDA and CDR2 SQIVND (reference sequence). The chain's CDR3 is CASSHGSPNEQYF. The CDR3 region has the DNA TGTGCCAGTAGCCACGGGTCACCGAACGAGCAGTACTTC.

The V call is TRBV5-1, the J call TRBJ2-1; a possible D gene is TRBD2 (5 bases). The germline gives CDR1 SGHRS, CDR2 YFSETQ. CDR3 size: 14 residues. The V end lost 3 bases, the J end lost 9 bases, and 16 bases lay between the germline ends. CDR3: CASSSYRNRGEQFF. The CDR3 DNA reads as TGCGCCAGCAGCTCTTACCGAAACCGGGGTGAGCAGTTCTTC. Looking up the rest from reference TRBV5-1 and TRBJ2-1 gives the full variable domain: KAGVTQTPRYLIKTRGQQVTLSCSPISGHRSVSWYQQTPGQGLQFLFEYFSETQRNKGNFPGRFSGRQFSNSRSEMNVSTLELGDSALYLCASSSYRNRGEQFFGPGTRLTVL.

The gene calls are TRBV19 and TRBJ2-4; 7 bases agree with TRBD2. The CDR3 consists of 15 residues. The J segment lost 4 bases and the V segment lost 7 bases, leaving 10 bases of the junction unmatched. Germline CDR1 LNHDA, CDR2 SQIVND (reference sequence). This chain's CDR3 is CASTEVGDYKNIQYF. The CDR3, as DNA: TGTGCCAGTACGGAAGTGGGGGACTATAAAAACATTCAGTACTTC.

The V and J genes are TRBV7-9 and TRBJ2-3, with 11 bases fitting TRBD1. Germline V CDR1 and CDR2: SEHNR, FQNEAQ (reference sequence). CDR3 size: 17 residues. V lost 8 bases to trimming and J lost 4 bases; unmatched junction nucleotides: 14. In DNA, the CDR3 is TGTGCCAGCCGTCACCCCGGGACAGGGGGTGCGTCAGATACGCAGTATTTT. Amino acid sequence: CASRHPGTGGASDTQYF.

The CDR3 loop is CASSSGGAGLADLQETQYF. In DNA, the CDR3 is TGTGCCAGCAGCTCAGGGGGAGCCGGACTAGCGGACCTCCAAGAGACCCAGTACTTC. The rearrangement uses TRBV5-5 and TRBJ2-5, with 10 bases aligning to TRBD2. The CDR3 spans 19 residues. Per germline, CDR1 SGHKS and CDR2 YYEKEE (reference sequence). Unmatched junction bases numbered 15, after V lost 3 bases and J lost 1 base. The full variable domain, with the rest looked up from reference TRBV5-5 and TRBJ2-5, is DAGVTQSPTHLIKTRGQQVTLRCSPISGHKSVSWYQQVLGQGPQFIFQYYEKEERGRGNFPDRFSARQFPNYSSELNVNALLLGDSALYLCASSSGGAGLADLQETQYFGPGTRLLVL.

Written as DNA, the CDR3 is TGTGCCAGCAGTGCCCGTGAGCAGTTCTTC. This translates into CASSAREQFF. The chain links TRBV25-1 to TRBJ2-1, with unresolved D. The CDR3 consists of 10 residues. V lost 4 bases to trimming and J lost 9 bases, with 4 bases between them. Germline loops: CDR1 MGHDK, CDR2 SYGVNS.

The chain has TRBV9 and TRBJ1-1, with TRBD1 matching 10 bases. The germline V gene encodes CDR1 SGDLS and CDR2 YYNGEE. V gave up 4 bases and J gave up 11 bases; unmatched junction bases: 5. The length of the CDR3 is 12 residues. The CDR3 protein is CASSFGQGEAFF. As DNA, the CDR3 is TGTGCCAGCAGCTTTGGACAGGGGGAGGCTTTCTTT.

The chain links TRBV30 to TRBJ2-7; 10 bases are a match to TRBD2. V was pared by 3 bases and J by 6 bases, with 5 bases of the junction left unmatched. Germline V gene data show CDR1 as GTSNPN and CDR2 as SVGIG (reference sequence). The CDR3 extends over 13 amino acids. The CDR3 spells CAWRGLAGAEQYF. The CDR3 region has the DNA TGTGCCTGGAGGGGGCTAGCGGGAGCCGAGCAGTACTTC.

This clone has only one observation. The chain employs TRBV4-1 and TRBJ2-7, with a tentative D call TRBD1 (5 bases). Germline loops: CDR1 MGHRA, CDR2 YSYEKL. Trimming took 4 bases from V and 7 from J, leaving 14 bases between them. The CDR3 sequence is 13 residues long. DNA for the CDR3: TGCGCCAGCAGCCTCCCAGGGCCTAGTGAGCAGTACTTC. The encoded protein is CASSLPGPSEQYF.

The chain links TRBV7-9 to TRBJ2-7, with D hard to call. CDR1 SEHNR and CDR2 FQNEAQ come from the germline V gene (reference sequence). The CDR3 extends over 13 amino acids. Trimming pared 4 bases from V and 5 bases from J, leaving 12 bases between. The DNA for the CDR3 is TGTGCCAGCAGCTCGCGCCCTTTCGACGAGCAGTACTTC. This translates into CASSSRPFDEQYF. The full variable domain, in which reference TRBV7-9 and TRBJ2-7 provide the parts outside the CDR3, is DTGVSQNPRHKITKRGQNVTFRCDPISEHNRLYWYRQTLGQGPEFLTYFQNEAQLEKSRLLSDRFSAERPKGSFSTLEIQRTEQGDSAMYLCASSSRPFDEQYFGPGTRLTVT.

The V gene is TRBV5-4, the J gene TRBJ2-7; TRBD1 might be the D (5 bases). Looked up from germline, CDR1 is SGHNT and CDR2 is YYREEE (reference sequence). The V and J ends lost 0 bases and 5 bases respectively, with 15 bases between them. This CDR3 comprises 15 residues. The CDR3 DNA reads as TGTGCCAGCAGCTTGGATCCCCAGGGTGCGGACGAGCAGTACTTC. Protein product: CASSLDPQGADEQYF. Supplemented by reference TRBV5-4 and TRBJ2-7, the full variable domain reads ETGVTQSPTHLIKTRGQQVTLRCSSQSGHNTVSWYQQALGQGPQFIFQYYREEENGRGNFPPRFSGLQFPNYSSELNVNALELDDSALYLCASSLDPQGADEQYFGPGTRLTVT.

The DNA for the CDR3 is TGTGCCAGCAGCTTTCCTGTGGGACAGGGAATAGGCTACACCTTC. Encoded protein: CASSFPVGQGIGYTF. The J gene is TRBJ1-2, the V gene TRBV11-2; 9 positions match TRBD1. Germline CDR1 and CDR2: SGHAT and FQNNGV. CDR3 length equals 15 residues. Losses at the gene ends were 3 bases for V and 8 bases for J; bases not matched to a gene: 10.

Note on this clone: Given a much more abundant clone one base away, this may be a read error. DNA of the CDR3: TGTGCCAGCAGGGGACAGATGAACACTGAAGCTTTCTTT. Translating it yields CASRGQMNTEAFF. The gene calls are TRBV2 and TRBJ1-1; 7 bases are a match to TRBD1. The V gene end was trimmed by 6 bases and the J gene end by 0 bases; junction bases not matched to a gene: 1. The CDR3 consists of 13 residues. Germline V gives CDR1 SNHLY, CDR2 FYNNEI.

A remark on this clone: This sample also contains other DNA sequences that code for the same CDR3. In DNA, the CDR3 is TGCGCCAGCAGCTTCGGGGGAGAGCAGTACTTC. This gives the protein CASSFGGEQYF. The chain combines TRBV5-1 with TRBJ2-7, with D tentatively TRBD2 (6 bases). This CDR3 has 11 amino acids. Germline CDR1 is SGHRS and CDR2 is YFSETQ. The germline V and J ends were trimmed by 2 bases and 7 bases, with 7 bases remaining between them.

V usage is TRBV29-1 and J usage is TRBJ2-1; TRBD2 might be the D (6 bases). The V end was cut by 1 base, the J end by 8 bases, with 12 bases between. This CDR3 comprises 13 residues. Per germline, CDR1 SQVTM and CDR2 ANQGSEA. For the CDR3, the DNA is TGCAGCGTTGAAGCGGGAGATTTCGATGAGCAGTTCTTC. It yields the protein CSVEAGDFDEQFF.

The chain uses TRBV5-3 and TRBJ2-3; TRBD1 agrees at 10 bases. TRBV5-3 is an ORF, with its function uncertain. CDR3 size: 19 residues. The J segment lost 6 bases and the V segment lost 4 bases, leaving 20 bases of the junction unmatched. The CDR3 loop reads CARSDPIPGEGQGTDTQYF. For the CDR3, the DNA is TGTGCCAGAAGCGACCCCATCCCCGGGGAGGGACAGGGGACGGATACGCAGTATTTT.

This clone was counted a single time. This chain links TRBV4-1 with TRBJ1-5, with D tentatively TRBD1 (5 bases). Germline assignment: CDR1 MGHRA and CDR2 YSYEKL. CDR3 length: 16 amino acids. Trimming took off 0 bases at V and 4 bases at J, with 13 bases between the two ends. The CDR3 coding sequence is TGCGCCAGCAGCCAAGATCCAATGGCAGGGAATCAGCCCCAGCATTTT. Translating gives CASSQDPMAGNQPQHF.

V gene TRBV27 combines with J gene TRBJ2-7; TRBD2 might be the D (5 bases). V lost 4 bases and J lost 4, with 20 bases in between. This CDR3 has 16 amino acids. Looked up from germline, CDR1 is MNHEY and CDR2 is SMNVEV (reference sequence). As DNA, the CDR3 is TGTGCCAGCAGTTCCGACCCGGATGTGGGGAGTTACGAGCAGTACTTC. It codes for CASSSDPDVGSYEQYF.

The rearrangement links TRBV5-6 to TRBJ1-2; tentative D call: TRBD1 (5 bases). The CDR3 loop spans 17 amino acids. V dropped 1 base and J dropped 0 bases, with 16 bases sitting between them. Per germline, CDR1 SGHDT and CDR2 YYEEEE. Written as DNA, the CDR3 is TGTGCCAGCAGCTTGAGAGGGACTTCCCTTCCTAACTATGGCTACACCTTC. It codes for CASSLRGTSLPNYGYTF.

The V gene is TRBV5-1, the J gene TRBJ2-1, with D maybe TRBD2 (6 bases). This CDR3 contains 14 residues. CDR1 is SGHRS and CDR2 is YFSETQ in the germline V gene. V shed 10 bases and J shed 7 bases, with 21 bases lying between them. In DNA form, the CDR3 reads TGCGCCGTAAATACGGAGGGGATAGGTAATGAGCAGTTCTTC. Translated, it gives CAVNTEGIGNEQFF.